These 4 T cell receptor beta chains were all obtained from the same sample, sequenced in a study of cytotoxic CD8 clonotypes in ibrutinib-treated CLL. The table came from immunoSEQ multiplex PCR; TCRdb's copy has only in-frame clones and leaves some out. This table holds more than 200,000 clones, roughly 74% found once. The sequencing here drew on PBMCs, taken after 24 months of ibrutinib treatment. All receptors come from a human donor with chronic lymphocytic leukemia.

CDR3 sequence: CASSVRSGGSYNEQFF. CDR3 DNA sequence: TGTGCCAGCAGCGTAAGGTCAGGGGGGTCCTACAATGAGCAGTTCTTC. The chain recombines TRBV9 with TRBJ2-1; the D gene is possibly TRBD1 (7 bases). This CDR3 contains 16 residues. Germline V gives CDR1 SGDLS, CDR2 YYNGEE. Trimming pared 1 base from V and 1 base from J, leaving 12 bases between.

The chain carries TRBV4-2 and TRBJ1-1; D call uncertain. Germline lookup yields CDR1 LGHNA and CDR2 YNFKEQ. The CDR3 runs 14 residues. V lost 0 bases, J lost 3 bases, and 8 bases lay in between. CDR3 amino acids: CASSQDRGDTEAFF. Here the CDR3 DNA reads TGTGCCAGCAGCCAAGATCGTGGGGACACTGAAGCTTTCTTT.

The chain uses TRBV19 and TRBJ1-2, with a possible D match to TRBD1 (5 bases). Germline CDR1 and CDR2: LNHDA and SQIVND (reference sequence). This CDR3 region has 12 residues. With 3 bases removed from V and 7 bases from J, the gap between germline ends came to 9 bases. The CDR3 reads CASSIEGSGYTF. The CDR3 DNA reads as TGTGCCAGTAGTATCGAGGGGTCTGGCTACACCTTC. The full variable domain, in which reference TRBV19 and TRBJ1-2 provide the parts outside the CDR3, is DGGITQSPKYLFRKEGQNVTLSCEQNLNHDAMYWYRQDPGQGLRLIYYSQIVNDFQKGDIAEGYSVSREKKESFPLTVTSAQKNPTAFYLCASSIEGSGYTFGSGTRLTVV.

The chain recombines TRBV6-5 with TRBJ2-3; 7 nucleotides match TRBD2. This CDR3 is built from 12 residues. V shed 5 bases and J 8 bases; nucleotides not matched to a gene: 4. Germline V gene data show CDR1 as MNHEY and CDR2 as SVGAGI. In DNA form, the CDR3 reads TGTGCCAGCAGTCCTAGCGGAGGTACGCAGTATTTT. Protein product: CASSPSGGTQYF.